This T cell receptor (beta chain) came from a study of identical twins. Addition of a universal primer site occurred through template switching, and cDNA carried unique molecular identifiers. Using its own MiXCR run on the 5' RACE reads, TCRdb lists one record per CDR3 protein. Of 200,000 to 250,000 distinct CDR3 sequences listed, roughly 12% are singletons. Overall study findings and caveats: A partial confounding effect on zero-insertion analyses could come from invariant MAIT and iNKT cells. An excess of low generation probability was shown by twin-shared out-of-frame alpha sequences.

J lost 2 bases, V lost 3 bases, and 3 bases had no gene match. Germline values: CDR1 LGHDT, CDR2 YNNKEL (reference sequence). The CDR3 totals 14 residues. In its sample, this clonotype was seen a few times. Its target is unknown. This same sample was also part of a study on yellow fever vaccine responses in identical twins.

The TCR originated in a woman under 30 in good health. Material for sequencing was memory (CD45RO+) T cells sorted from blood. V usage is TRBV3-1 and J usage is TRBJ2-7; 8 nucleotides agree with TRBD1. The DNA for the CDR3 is TGTGCCAGCAGCCAGGTGACAGGGGCCTACGAGCAGTACTTC. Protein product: CASSQVTGAYEQYF.